A single sample is the source of the 8 T cell receptor beta chains below, sequenced in a study of blood T cell repertoires in COVID-19. Some clones are missing from TCRdb's copy, which holds only in-frame ones; the method was immunoSEQ multiplex PCR. The sample yields fewer than 120,000 clones, approximately 65% seen once. Source material: peripheral blood. The receptors here all came from a woman aged 55-70 years with acute or convalescent COVID-19.

CDR3 amino acids: CAWRRPGTANTEAFF. The CDR3 region has the DNA TGTGCCTGGAGAAGACCCGGGACAGCGAACACTGAAGCTTTCTTT. The chain couples TRBV30 to TRBJ1-1; 7 bases match TRBD1. CDR1 is GTSNPN and CDR2 is SVGIG in the germline V gene (reference sequence). With 3 bases clipped from V and 1 base from J, the junction kept 8 bases outside the gene matches. The CDR3 has 15 residues.

The chain is built from TRBV6-2 or TRBV6-3 and TRBJ1-2; D gene uncertain. Germline loops: CDR1 MNHEY, CDR2 SVGEGT. The V gene lost 4 bases and the J gene lost 4 bases, with 13 bases spanning the gap. The CDR3 extends over 14 amino acids. This chain's CDR3 is CASSSPDIGYGYTF. The CDR3 region has the DNA TGTGCCAGCAGTTCCCCAGACATTGGCTATGGCTACACCTTC.

This rearrangement joins TRBV5-1 to TRBJ1-2, with D perhaps matching TRBD1 (5 bases). Germline CDR1 and CDR2: SGHRS and YFSETQ. CDR3 size: 13 residues. V was trimmed by 2 bases and J by 8 bases, leaving 13 bases between them. The CDR3 DNA reads as TGCGCCAGCAGCTTCGGGGGTACAACGGGCTACACCTTC. Residues: CASSFGGTTGYTF.

The chain is built from TRBV7-9 and TRBJ2-2, with D perhaps TRBD1 (5 bases). Trimming removed 4 bases at V and 4 bases at J, with 16 bases between. This CDR3 has 16 residues. CDR1 and CDR2 (germline): SEHNR, FQNEAQ (reference sequence). The CDR3 loop reads CASSSSFDSFTGELFF. Here the CDR3 DNA reads TGTGCCAGCAGCTCTTCCTTCGACAGTTTCACCGGGGAGCTGTTTTTT.

The chain joins TRBV7-8 to TRBJ1-1; D is perhaps TRBD1 (6 bases). The germline V gene encodes CDR1 SGHVS and CDR2 FQNEAQ. V was trimmed by 5 bases and J by 2 bases, leaving 12 bases between them. The CDR3 is 14 amino acids. The CDR3 DNA reads TGTGCCAGCAGCAAGGGGGAATACAACACTGAAGCTTTCTTT. Residues: CASSKGEYNTEAFF.

This chain connects TRBV7-2 to TRBJ1-5; possibly TRBD1 for D (6 bases). The germline V gene has CDR1 SGHTA and CDR2 FQGNSA. CDR3 length equals 16 residues. Trimming cost V 5 bases and J 6 bases, with 20 bases left between them. This CDR3 is CASSPLGGRVGQPQHF. DNA of the CDR3: TGTGCCAGCAGCCCGTTAGGGGGAAGGGTGGGTCAGCCCCAGCATTTT.

V usage is TRBV7-2 and J usage is TRBJ1-6; 12 bases fit TRBD1. CDR3 length: 16 residues. The V gene end was trimmed by 1 base and the J gene end by 9 bases; junction bases not matched to a gene: 4. Germline V CDR1 and CDR2: SGHTA, FQGNSA. The CDR3 bases are TGTGCCAGCAGCTTAGACGGGACAGGGGGCTTTTCACCCCTCCACTTT. Its protein is CASSLDGTGGFSPLHF. Using reference TRBV7-2 and TRBJ1-6 for the parts outside the CDR3, the full variable domain is GAGVSQSPSNKVTEKGKDVELRCDPISGHTALYWYRQSLGQGLEFLIYFQGNSAPDKSGLPSDRFSAERTGGSVSTLTIQRTQQEDSAVYLCASSLDGTGGFSPLHFGNGTRLTVT.

This clone was counted between two and nine times. The V gene is TRBV12-3 or TRBV12-4, the J gene TRBJ2-7, with unresolved D. The CDR3 totals 13 residues. Trimming pared 5 bases from V and 0 bases from J, leaving 8 bases between. The CDR3 loop reads CASSLSVSYEQYF. CDR3 nucleotides: TGTGCCAGCAGTCTCAGCGTCTCCTACGAGCAGTACTTC.